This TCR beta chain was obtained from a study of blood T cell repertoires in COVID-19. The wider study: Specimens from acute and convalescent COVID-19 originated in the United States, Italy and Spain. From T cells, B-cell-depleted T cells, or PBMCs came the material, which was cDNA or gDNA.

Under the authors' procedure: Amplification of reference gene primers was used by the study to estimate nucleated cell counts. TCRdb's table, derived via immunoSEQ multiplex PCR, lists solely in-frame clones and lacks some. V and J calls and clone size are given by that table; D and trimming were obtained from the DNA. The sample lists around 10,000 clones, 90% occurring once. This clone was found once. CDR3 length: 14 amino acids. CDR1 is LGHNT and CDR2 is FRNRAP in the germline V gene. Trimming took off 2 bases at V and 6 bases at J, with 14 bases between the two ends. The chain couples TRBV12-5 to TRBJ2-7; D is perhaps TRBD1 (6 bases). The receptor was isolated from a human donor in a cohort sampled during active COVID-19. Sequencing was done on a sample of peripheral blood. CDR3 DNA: TGTGCTAGTGGTTTGATCTACAGGGAAGGCGAGCAGTACTTC. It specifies CASGLIYREGEQYF. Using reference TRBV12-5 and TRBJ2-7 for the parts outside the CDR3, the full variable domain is DARVTQTPRHKVTEMGQEVTMRCQPILGHNTVFWYRQTMMQGLELLAYFRNRAPLDDSGMPKDRFSAEMPDATLATLKIQPSEPRDSAVYFCASGLIYREGEQYFGPGTRLTVT.